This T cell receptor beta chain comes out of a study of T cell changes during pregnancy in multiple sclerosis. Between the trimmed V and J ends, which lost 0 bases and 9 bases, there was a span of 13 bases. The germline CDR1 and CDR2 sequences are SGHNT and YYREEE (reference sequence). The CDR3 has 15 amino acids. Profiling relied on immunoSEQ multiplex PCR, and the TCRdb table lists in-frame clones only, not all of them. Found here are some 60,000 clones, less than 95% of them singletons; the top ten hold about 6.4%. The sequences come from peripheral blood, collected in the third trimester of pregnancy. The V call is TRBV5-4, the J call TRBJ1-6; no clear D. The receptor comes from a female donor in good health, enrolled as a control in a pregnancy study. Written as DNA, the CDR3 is TGTGCCAGCAGCTTGGACCCGGGGTCCGGTTCACCCCTCCACTTT. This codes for CASSLDPGSGSPLHF.